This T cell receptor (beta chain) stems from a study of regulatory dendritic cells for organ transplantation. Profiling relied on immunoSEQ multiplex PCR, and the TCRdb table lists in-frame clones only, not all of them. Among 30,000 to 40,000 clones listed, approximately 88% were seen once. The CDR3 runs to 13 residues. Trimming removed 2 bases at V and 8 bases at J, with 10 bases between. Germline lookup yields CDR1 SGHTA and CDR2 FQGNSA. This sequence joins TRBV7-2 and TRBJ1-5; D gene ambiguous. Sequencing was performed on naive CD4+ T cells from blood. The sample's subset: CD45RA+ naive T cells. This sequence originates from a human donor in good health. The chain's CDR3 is CASSLFGEKPQHF. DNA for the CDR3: TGTGCCAGCAGCTTATTTGGGGAGAAGCCCCAGCATTTT.